These T cell receptor beta chains were read from a single sample in a study of long-term antiretroviral therapy in people with HIV. This table comes from immunoSEQ multiplex PCR, and its TCRdb copy is limited to in-frame clones, with some not included. The sample yields about 16,000 clones, 85% to 90% seen once. Sequencing used unsorted PBMCs, obtained around 2.3 years before starting antiretroviral therapy. The receptors here all came from a woman aged 30 to 39 with HIV. Both conserved end residues are part of each CDR3. The D gene is left open where the match is weak. Rows give clone size only sometimes, using once, few, many, or a class for an expanded clone.

.	13	TRBJ2-4	once	TRBV28	TGTGCCACACACAGGGGGGGGGAAAACATTCAGTACTTC	CATHRGGENIQYF
.	12	TRBJ1-2	.	TRBV5-6	TGTGCCAGCAGCTTGGCAGATTATGGCTACACCTTC	CASSLADYGYTF
.	15	TRBJ1-3	.	TRBV13	TGTGCCAGCAGCTTTGACAGCAACTCTGGAAACACCATATATTTT	CASSFDSNSGNTIYF
TRBD1	14	TRBJ2-7	.	TRBV7-2	TGTGCCAGCAGCTTAACAGGGGTGGGATACGAGCAGTACTTC	CASSLTGVGYEQYF
.	15	TRBJ2-7	once	TRBV23-1	TGCGCCAGCAGTCAATCGGGGGGACAGAGCTACGAGCAGTACTTC	CASSQSGGQSYEQYF
.	13	TRBJ1-1	few	TRBV6-5	TGTGCCAGCAGTTACCACAGGGAGACTGAAGCTTTCTTT	CASSYHRETEAFF
TRBD2	14	TRBJ2-1	.	TRBV7-9	TGTGCCAGCAGCCCCCCAGCGGGGGGTCTTCAGCAGTTCTTC	CASSPPAGGLQQFF
TRBD1	15	TRBJ1-5	.	TRBV19	TGTGCCAGTAGTAAACAGGGGGCGGGCAATCAGCCCCAGCATTTT	CASSKQGAGNQPQHF
TRBD1	16	TRBJ1-5	.	TRBV6-6	TGTGCCAGCAGTGCGGAACAGGGGGCGGGCAATCAGCCCCAGCATTTT	CASSAEQGAGNQPQHF
.	11	TRBJ2-1	once	TRBV7-8	TGTGCCAGCAGCTTAGCGGGGGGACAGTTCTTC	CASSLAGGQFF
.	14	TRBJ1-2	.	TRBV5-6	TGTGCCAGCAGCTTCCCGCCCCCTGTGGGGGGCTACACCTTC	CASSFPPPVGGYTF
.	12	TRBJ1-1	.	TRBV5-4	TGTGCCAGCAGCTTCACGAACACTGAAGCTTTCTTT	CASSFTNTEAFF
.	13	TRBJ2-7	.	TRBV19	TGTGCCAGTAGTCCCGGGACTGGATACGAGCAGTACTTC	CASSPGTGYEQYF
.	12	TRBJ2-7	.	TRBV19	TGTGCCAGTAGTATCCCCCCCTACGAGCAGTACTTC	CASSIPPYEQYF
.	13	TRBJ1-1	.	TRBV10-2	TGCGCCAGCAGTCAGGACAGAGACACTGAAGCTTTCTTT	CASSQDRDTEAFF
.	13	TRBJ1-5	.	TRBV5-1	TGCGCCAGCAGCTTGGACGGAAATCAGCCCCAGCATTTT	CASSLDGNQPQHF
TRBD1	14	TRBJ1-2	once	TRBV6-5	TGTGCCAGCACCCCGACAGGGGGGCTCTATGGCTACACCTTC	CASTPTGGLYGYTF
.	15	TRBJ2-5	.	TRBV5-1	TGCGCCAGCAGCTCCCCTTCGGGCTCCATGGGGACCCAGTACTTC	CASSSPSGSMGTQYF
.	14	TRBJ1-1	.	TRBV14	TGTGCCAGCAGCCCCTTCGCTGGGGCCACTGAAGCTTTCTTT	CASSPFAGATEAFF
TRBD1	16	TRBJ2-3	.	TRBV7-6	TGTGCCAGCAGCCAGCAGGGGGCATTAGTCACAGATACGCAGTATTTT	CASSQQGALVTDTQYF
.	13	TRBJ2-7	.	TRBV5-4	TGTGCCAGCAGCTTGGGGACAGCCCGCGAGCAGTACTTC	CASSLGTAREQYF
.	15	TRBJ2-2	.	TRBV5-1	TGCGCCAGCAGCTTGAGCAGGGCGGACACCGGGGAGCTGTTTTTT	CASSLSRADTGELFF
.	13	TRBJ2-5	.	TRBV6-1	TGTGCCAGCAACGGCAGGGGAGGGGAGACCCAGTACTTC	CASNGRGGETQYF
.	14	TRBJ2-5	.	TRBV27	TGTGCCAGCAGTTTAAGGCCGGGGGAAGCTACCCAGTACTTC	CASSLRPGEATQYF
TRBD1	15	TRBJ2-7	.	TRBV18	TGTGCCAGCTCACCCGGGACAGGGAGTTCCAACGAGCAGTACTTC	CASSPGTGSSNEQYF
.	13	TRBJ2-3	.	TRBV7-9	TGTGCCCCCGGGGTAGGCCGACCAGATACGCAGTATTTT	CAPGVGRPDTQYF
TRBD2	16	TRBJ2-5	once	TRBV5-1	TGCGCCAGCAGCCCCGGGACTAGCGGGGGGGTAGAGACCCAGTACTTC	CASSPGTSGGVETQYF
.	18	TRBJ1-4	.	TRBV5-8	TGTGCCAGCAGCTTCGCGTCGGGAGGGGCGCTGAGGGGTGAAAAACTGTTTTTT	CASSFASGGALRGEKLFF
TRBD1	15	TRBJ2-5	.	TRBV7-6	TGTGCCAGCAGCTTCTCGACAGGGGTCGTGAGGACCCAGTACTTC	CASSFSTGVVRTQYF
.	13	TRBJ1-2	.	TRBV6-6	TGTGCCAGCACCTACCCCGGTGGCTATGGCTACACCTTC	CASTYPGGYGYTF
.	14	TRBJ1-5	few	TRBV6-4	TGTGCCTCAGCACCAAATTGGCTGGAACAGCCCCAGCATTTT	CASAPNWLEQPQHF
TRBD2	18	TRBJ2-1	.	TRBV9	TGTGCCAGCAGCGGACGCCTGGGACTAGCGGGGGGCAACAATGAGCAGTTCTTC	CASSGRLGLAGGNNEQFF
.	16	TRBJ1-2	.	TRBV19	TGTGCCAGTAGTCCCGGACTCGGACGGAGTACTTATGGCTACACCTTC	CASSPGLGRSTYGYTF
.	15	TRBJ1-3	once	TRBV10-2	TGCGCCAGCAGTGACACGGGCGTCTCTGGAAACACCATATATTTT	CASSDTGVSGNTIYF
TRBD2	15	TRBJ2-3	.	TRBV5-1	TGCGCCAGCAGTTTTAGCGGGGGCCCCACAGATACGCAGTATTTT	CASSFSGGPTDTQYF
TRBD2	16	TRBJ2-3	.	TRBV7-8	TGTGCCAGCAGCTTATTAGCGGGGGGCAGTCCAGATACGCAGTATTTT	CASSLLAGGSPDTQYF
.	16	TRBJ1-5	.	TRBV7-2	TGTGCCAGCAGCTTAGGGGGACACGGACGCAATCAGCCCCAGCATTTT	CASSLGGHGRNQPQHF
.	14	TRBJ2-5	.	TRBV6-4	TGTGCCAGCAGTGACTCGACAGGAAAAGAGACCCAGTACTTC	CASSDSTGKETQYF
TRBD1	15	TRBJ2-5	.	TRBV5-1	TGCGCCAGCAGCTTTAACAGGGGTGTCCAAGAGACCCAGTACTTC	CASSFNRGVQETQYF
.	14	TRBJ2-5	.	TRBV5-1	TGCGCCAGCAGCTTGGGGGGGGTTCAAGAGACCCAGTACTTC	CASSLGGVQETQYF
TRBD1	18	TRBJ1-1	.	TRBV4-1	TGCGCCAGCAGCCAAGGTGTCATCCGGGACAGCCAGAACACTGAAGCTTTCTTT	CASSQGVIRDSQNTEAFF
.	12	TRBJ2-7	.	TRBV7-2	TGTGCCAGCAGCCCTATGACAGACGAGCAGTACTTC	CASSPMTDEQYF
.	15	TRBJ1-2	.	TRBV7-9	TGTGCCAGCAGCTCGCCGGAATCAGAAAGCTATGGCTACACCTTC	CASSSPESESYGYTF
.	14	TRBJ1-4	.	TRBV6-6	TGTGCCAGCAGTCGAGACGGGGGTCCTTCAAAACTGTTTTTT	CASSRDGGPSKLFF
TRBD2	15	TRBJ2-1	.	TRBV4-3	TGCGCCAGCAGCCAAGATCAAGGACTAGCGGGGGTGCAGTTCTTC	CASSQDQGLAGVQFF
.	13	TRBJ1-1	.	TRBV2	TGTGCCAGCAGTGTGGATATGAACACTGAAGCTTTCTTT	CASSVDMNTEAFF